This TCR beta chain was documented in a study of blood T cell repertoires in COVID-19. Background on the study: Samples of COVID-19 (acute and convalescent) were obtained from the United States, Italy and Spain. Nucleic acid was either cDNA or gDNA, and it came from T cells, B-cell-depleted T cells, or PBMCs.

Germline V gene lookup returns CDR1 MNHEY and CDR2 SMNVEV (reference sequence). Unmatched junction bases numbered 4, after V lost 7 bases and J lost 1 base. This CDR3 is built from 14 residues. Generated by immunoSEQ multiplex PCR, the TCRdb table keeps only in-frame clones and is missing some. This sample has about 97,000 clones, with just under 90% found just once. The sequencing sample was made of peripheral blood. V usage is TRBV27 and J usage is TRBJ2-1; 7 bases are a match to TRBD1. The source of this sequence is a human donor in a cohort sampled during active COVID-19. The CDR3 nucleotides read TGTGCCAGCAAAGGGGGCCTTTCCTACAATGAGCAGTTCTTC. Translating it yields CASKGGLSYNEQFF.